These 20 T cell receptor beta chains originate from one sample sequenced in a study of blood T cell repertoires in COVID-19. The repertoire was sequenced with immunoSEQ multiplex PCR; TCRdb's copy has only in-frame clones and lacks some. The repertoire holds just over 300,000 clones, approximately 89% seen once, with approximately 2% in the top ten. The specimen sequenced was peripheral blood. These receptors originate from a woman aged 25 to 45 with COVID-19, enrolled during active disease.

This chain joins TRBV11-3 and TRBJ2-3, with D possibly matching TRBD2 (5 bases). The CDR3 contains 16 residues. Between the trimmed V and J ends, which lost 0 bases and 1 base, there was a span of 11 bases. CDR1 is SGHNT, CDR2 YENEEA, per germline. The CDR3 spells CASSLDLGGGTDTQYF. The CDR3 nucleotides read TGTGCCAGCAGCTTAGATCTTGGAGGCGGCACAGATACGCAGTATTTT.

This chain joins TRBV18 and TRBJ2-1; D is ambiguous. Germline V lookup: CDR1 KGHSH, CDR2 LQKENI. This CDR3 comprises 13 residues. The V end was cut by 5 bases, the J end by 5 bases, with 10 bases between. CDR3 sequence reads: CASSSSLHNEQFF. CDR3 DNA: TGTGCCAGCTCATCCTCTCTACACAATGAGCAGTTCTTC.

The chain employs TRBV5-1 and TRBJ2-1; TRBD2 agrees at 8 bases. J gave up 4 bases and V 0 bases, and 3 bases lay outside the gene matches. CDR3 length equals 15 residues. Germline lookup yields CDR1 SGHRS and CDR2 YFSETQ. The CDR3 sequence is CASSLGAGDYNEQFF. DNA of the CDR3: TGCGCCAGCAGCTTGGGAGCGGGGGATTACAATGAGCAGTTCTTC. Looking up the rest from reference TRBV5-1 and TRBJ2-1 gives the full variable domain: KAGVTQTPRYLIKTRGQQVTLSCSPISGHRSVSWYQQTPGQGLQFLFEYFSETQRNKGNFPGRFSGRQFSNSRSEMNVSTLELGDSALYLCASSLGAGDYNEQFFGPGTRLTVL.

The chain links TRBV29-1 to TRBJ1-1, with 8 positions matching TRBD1. This CDR3 has 13 amino acids. Per germline, CDR1 SQVTM and CDR2 ANQGSEA. Trimming took 5 bases from V and 5 from J; bases not matched to a gene: 7. CDR3 sequence: CSVPDRVGTEAFF. For the CDR3, the DNA is TGCAGCGTTCCGGACAGGGTGGGGACTGAAGCTTTCTTT.

The chain joins TRBV10-2 to TRBJ1-6, with D possibly being TRBD1 (5 bases). Germline CDR1 and CDR2: WSHSY and SAAADI. The V end was cut by 6 bases, the J end by 7 bases, with 10 bases between. CDR3 length: 13 amino acids. The CDR3 bases are TGCGCCAGCAGATACTCAGGGAATTCACCCCTCCACTTT. Protein sequence: CASRYSGNSPLHF.

V is TRBV5-1 and J is TRBJ1-2; D might be TRBD1 (5 bases). Germline V gene lookup returns CDR1 SGHRS and CDR2 YFSETQ. The V and J ends lost 0 bases and 8 bases respectively, with 17 bases between them. The CDR3 is made up of 15 amino acids. The CDR3 DNA follows: TGCGCCAGCAGCTTGGGGTGGGACGGGGGATTCGGCTACACCTTC. Its protein product is CASSLGWDGGFGYTF.

This clone was observed once. The gene calls are TRBV6-6 and TRBJ1-2, with D unresolved. V lost 10 bases, J lost 1 base, and 19 bases lay in between. This CDR3 is 15 amino acids long. Germline V gene lookup returns CDR1 MNHNY and CDR2 SVGAGI (reference sequence). The CDR3 nucleotides are TGTGCCATGGGAGACCCTTCTGGACTTAACTATGGCTACACCTTC. It codes for CAMGDPSGLNYGYTF.

This sequence joins TRBV4-1 and TRBJ1-2, with 10 bases lining up with TRBD1. V lost 4 bases to trimming and J lost 8 bases; unmatched junction nucleotides: 10. Germline assignment: CDR1 MGHRA and CDR2 YSYEKL. The CDR3 consists of 15 residues. For the CDR3, the DNA is TGCGCCAGCAGCCCTCGACAGGGGGCTCCGGGAGGCTACACCTTC. Translation: CASSPRQGAPGGYTF.

The rearrangement links TRBV6-5 to TRBJ2-5; 12 positions agree with TRBD2. With V trimmed by 7 bases and J by 5 bases, 5 bases remained unmatched. The germline V gene has CDR1 MNHEY and CDR2 SVGAGI. This CDR3 has 14 amino acids. CDR3 in DNA: TGTGCCAGCACCCGGACTAGCGGGATGGAGACCCAGTACTTC. As protein: CASTRTSGMETQYF.

The rearrangement joins TRBV5-5 to TRBJ2-3; TRBD1 matches at 10 bases. The CDR3 extends over 15 amino acids. With 4 bases clipped from V and 0 bases from J, the junction kept 2 bases outside the gene matches. The V gene's germline CDR1 is SGHKS and CDR2 YYEKEE (reference sequence). The CDR3 DNA reads as TGTGCCAGCAGCCAGGGACAGGGGAGCACAGATACGCAGTATTTT. Its protein product is CASSQGQGSTDTQYF.

In regard to this clone: The junction does not match germline at one end; this may be a read error. The J gene is TRBJ1-2, the V gene TRBV5-1, with no clear D. The germline V gene encodes CDR1 SGHRS and CDR2 YFSETQ. This CDR3 is 13 amino acids long. CDR3 loop: CASSLDGRGPVAF. In DNA, the CDR3 is TGCGCCAGCAGCTTGGACGGAAGAGGGCCCGTCGCCTTC. Based on the CDR3 plus reference TRBV5-1 and TRBJ1-2, the full variable domain is KAGVTQTPRYLIKTRGQQVTLSCSPISGHRSVSWYQQTPGQGLQFLFEYFSETQRNKGNFPGRFSGRQFSNSRSEMNVSTLELGDSALYLCASSLDGRGPVAFGSGTRLTVV.

This chain connects TRBV6-5 to TRBJ2-7, with TRBD2 matching over 12 bases. The length of the CDR3 is 13 residues. Per germline, CDR1 MNHEY and CDR2 SVGAGI. The V segment lost 10 bases and the J segment 4 bases; nucleotides outside the gene matches: 5. The CDR3 region is CATSGGASYEQYV. CDR3 bases: TGTGCCACTAGCGGGGGGGCCTCGTACGAGCAGTACGTC.

The chain employs TRBV6-5 and TRBJ1-1; the match to TRBD1 covers 9 bases. The CDR3 runs to 15 residues. V lost 0 bases to trimming and J lost 4 bases; unmatched junction nucleotides: 3. Germline CDR1 MNHEY, CDR2 SVGAGI. The CDR3 loop reads CASSYSTGGLTEAFF. In DNA form, the CDR3 reads TGTGCCAGCAGTTACTCGACAGGGGGGCTCACTGAAGCTTTCTTT.

This clone was recorded only once. V usage is TRBV29-1 and J usage is TRBJ1-1; D gene ambiguous. CDR1 is SQVTM and CDR2 is ANQGSEA in the germline V gene. This CDR3 has 12 residues. V lost 4 bases, J lost 0 bases, and 6 bases lay in between. CDR3: CSVVNMNTEAFF. CDR3 nucleotide sequence: TGCAGCGTTGTGAACATGAACACTGAAGCTTTCTTT.

The chain recombines TRBV7-9 with TRBJ2-3; weak D call: TRBD2 (6 bases). Germline values: CDR1 SEHNR, CDR2 FQNEAQ (reference sequence). CDR3 length: 17 amino acids. The ends were cut back, 5 bases at V and 0 bases at J, with 18 bases in the middle. CDR3 in DNA: TGTGCCAGCAGCGACCGGGACTCGCACCTTAGCACAGATACGCAGTATTTT. This encodes CASSDRDSHLSTDTQYF.

The chain joins TRBV7-2 to TRBJ2-5; 7 bases align to TRBD2. The CDR3 has 15 amino acids. Germline V gives CDR1 SGHTA, CDR2 FQGNSA. Trimming at V came to 3 bases and at J to 4 bases, leaving 8 bases not matched to a gene. Written as DNA, the CDR3 is TGTGCCAGCAGCTTCTACGGGGGGTTGAGAGAGACCCAGTACTTC. This encodes CASSFYGGLRETQYF.

The chain has TRBV4-2 and TRBJ1-3; the D is unclear. The V end was cut by 1 base, the J end by 6 bases, with 10 bases between. Germline V CDR1 and CDR2: LGHNA, YNFKEQ. The CDR3 length is 14 residues. CDR3 coding DNA: TGTGCCAGCAGCCAAGGACATTTATTAAACACCATATATTTT. Translation gives CASSQGHLLNTIYF.

The genes are TRBV4-1 and TRBJ1-5; D remains ambiguous. The CDR3 length is 15 residues. CDR1 MGHRA and CDR2 YSYEKL come from the germline V gene. Deletions cut 0 bases from V and 5 bases from J, with 11 bases between. CDR3 in amino acids: CASSQDGVFDQPQHF. Written as DNA, the CDR3 is TGCGCCAGCAGCCAAGACGGGGTTTTCGATCAGCCCCAGCATTTT.

The gene calls are TRBV11-2 and TRBJ2-7, with a tentative D call TRBD2 (5 bases). The V gene's germline CDR1 is SGHAT and CDR2 FQNNGV. V was clipped by 7 bases and J by 4 bases, with 17 bases between them. The CDR3 is 14 amino acids. The CDR3 nucleotides are TGTGCCAGCACCAAGGGTCTCGGGGAGTACGAGCAGTACTTC. This gives the protein CASTKGLGEYEQYF.

The CDR3 protein is CASAEGGAEQFF. CDR3 nucleotides: TGTGCCAGCGCCGAGGGAGGGGCTGAGCAGTTCTTC. This chain uses TRBV27 with TRBJ2-1, with TRBD2 identical over 7 bases. This CDR3 region has 12 residues. Trimming removed 8 bases from V and 9 bases from J; junction bases left unmatched: 7. Germline CDR1 reads MNHEY; CDR2 reads SMNVEV (reference sequence).